The 31 T cell receptor beta chains below all came from one sample that was sequenced in a study of shared clonotypes between healthy human individuals. Sequencing used immunoSEQ multiplex PCR; TCRdb keeps in-frame clones, though not all of them. This sample yields nearly 1,000,000 clones, of which approximately 80% are seen a single time; around 1.5% belongs to the top ten. The sample consisted of memory CD4+ T cells sorted from blood. Subset reported: CD45RA-negative fraction. These TCRs come from a man aged 18 to 29 in good health.

V usage is TRBV19 and J usage is TRBJ2-3; TRBD2 agrees at 7 bases. CDR3 length: 16 amino acids. Trimming at V came to 3 bases and at J to 0 bases, leaving 6 bases not matched to a gene. Germline loops: CDR1 LNHDA, CDR2 SQIVND (reference sequence). The CDR3 nucleotides read TGTGCCAGTAGTATCACTAGCGCTATTAGCACAGATACGCAGTATTTT. It is translated as CASSITSAISTDTQYF. The full variable domain, rest sourced from reference TRBV19 and TRBJ2-3, is DGGITQSPKYLFRKEGQNVTLSCEQNLNHDAMYWYRQDPGQGLRLIYYSQIVNDFQKGDIAEGYSVSREKKESFPLTVTSAQKNPTAFYLCASSITSAISTDTQYFGPGTRLTVL.

The V gene is TRBV2, the J gene TRBJ2-7; TRBD2 matches at 11 bases. The CDR3 runs to 18 residues. Germline CDR1 is SNHLY and CDR2 is FYNNEI. V gave up 7 bases and J gave up 0 bases; unmatched junction bases: 14. Written as DNA, the CDR3 is TGTGCCAGCAATTATGAAACTAGCGGGAGTTGGAGCTCCTACGAGCAGTACTTC. This gives the protein CASNYETSGSWSSYEQYF.

The chain recombines TRBV4-1 with TRBJ2-6; D remains unclear. There are 17 residues in the CDR3. Germline lookup yields CDR1 MGHRA and CDR2 YSYEKL. Trimming shortened V by 1 base and J by 2 bases, and 12 bases separated the two germline ends. CDR3 region: CASSQGSIAPGANVLTF. The CDR3 DNA reads as TGCGCCAGCAGCCAAGGGTCAATTGCACCTGGGGCCAACGTCCTGACTTTC.

The chain combines TRBV18 with TRBJ1-4; 9 nucleotides match TRBD1. This CDR3 is 15 amino acids long. The V gene's germline CDR1 is KGHSH and CDR2 LQKENI. Trimming took 6 bases from V and 7 from J; bases not matched to a gene: 9. The CDR3 protein is CASSLNRGPGEKLFF. The CDR3 DNA reads as TGTGCCAGCTCCCTTAACAGGGGGCCAGGTGAAAAACTGTTTTTT.

The chain couples TRBV27 to TRBJ2-7, with D possibly being TRBD2 (6 bases). Trimming left V 8 bases short and J 11 bases short, with 16 bases between. The length of the CDR3 is 11 residues. Germline V CDR1 and CDR2: MNHEY, SMNVEV (reference sequence). The CDR3 is CASGRGTVEYF. CDR3 bases: TGTGCCAGCGGACGGGGGACCGTGGAGTACTTC.

Turning to this clone: A far larger clone is one base from this, pointing to a likely read error. The chain uses TRBV13 and TRBJ2-7; D is unresolved. The CDR3 is 11 residues long. The germline CDR1 and CDR2 sequences are PRHDT and FYEKMQ (reference sequence). Deletions cut 0 bases from V and 3 bases from J, with 0 bases between. In DNA form, the CDR3 reads TGTGCCAGCAGCTTAGGCTACGAGCAGTACTTC. Protein: CASSLGYEQYF.

The rearrangement links TRBV5-8 to TRBJ2-3; tentatively, D is TRBD1 or TRBD2 (5 bases each). From germline, CDR1 is SGHTS and CDR2 YDEGEE. The CDR3 runs 16 residues. V lost 4 bases to trimming and J lost 2 bases, with 17 bases between them. CDR3: CASSPPRGRSTDTQYF. CDR3 DNA sequence: TGTGCCAGCAGCCCGCCCCGGGGCAGGTCCACAGATACGCAGTATTTT.

The chain couples TRBV15 to TRBJ1-5, with D uncertain. Germline loops: CDR1 LNHNV, CDR2 YYDKDF (reference sequence). V lost 2 bases to trimming and J lost 5 bases, with 10 bases between them. The CDR3 sequence is 14 residues long. CDR3 DNA sequence: TGTGCCACCAGCAGACGCCTATTAGATCAGCCCCAGCATTTT. Encoded protein: CATSRRLLDQPQHF. Full variable domain (missing parts from reference TRBV15 and TRBJ1-5): DAMVIQNPRYQVTQFGKPVTLSCSQTLNHNVMYWYQQKSSQAPKLLFHYYDKDFNNEADTPDNFQSRRPNTSFCFLDIRSPGLGDTAMYLCATSRRLLDQPQHFGDGTRLSIL.

This clone was observed many times. The genes are TRBV30 and TRBJ2-3; D gene uncertain. CDR1 GTSNPN and CDR2 SVGIG come from the germline V gene (reference sequence). This CDR3 spans 12 amino acids. V lost 4 bases and J 2 bases, leaving 7 bases between the germline ends. As DNA, the CDR3 is TGTGCCTGGACGCGTCTCACAGATACGCAGTATTTT. This translates into CAWTRLTDTQYF.

V is TRBV19 and J is TRBJ2-3; D may be TRBD2 (9 bases). Trimming removed 5 bases at V and 8 bases at J, with 17 bases between. CDR1 is LNHDA and CDR2 is SQIVND in the germline V gene (reference sequence). This CDR3 spans 14 amino acids. The CDR3 reads CASSSSGTGSTQYF. The CDR3 nucleotides are TGTGCCAGTAGTTCTAGCGGGACAGGATCTACGCAGTATTTT.

The rearrangement joins TRBV5-1 to TRBJ2-3, with D possibly TRBD2 on 6 matching bases. Trimming took 4 bases from V and 1 from J, leaving 13 bases between them. Germline CDR1 is SGHRS and CDR2 is YFSETQ. This CDR3 is 15 amino acids long. In DNA form, the CDR3 reads TGCGCCAGCAGCCCCAGGGAGGCCCGCACAGATACGCAGTATTTT. Its protein product is CASSPREARTDTQYF.

This chain uses TRBV6-1 with TRBJ2-1; 11 nucleotides line up with TRBD2. The junction had 6 bases not matched to a gene; V was cut back by 0 bases and J by 8 bases. This CDR3 is 16 amino acids long. Looked up from germline, CDR1 is MNHNS and CDR2 is SASEGT. The DNA of the CDR3 is TGTGCCAGCAGTGAAGCCCCTAGCGGGAGGATGGATGAGCAGTTCTTC. Translation gives CASSEAPSGRMDEQFF.

The V and J genes are TRBV7-9 and TRBJ2-2; TRBD1 agrees at 7 bases. V lost 2 bases, J lost 5 bases, and 11 bases stayed unmatched. The CDR3 is 17 amino acids. CDR1 SEHNR and CDR2 FQNEAQ come from the germline V gene (reference sequence). In DNA form, the CDR3 reads TGTGCCAGCAGCTTAACGGGACAGAGATTGGCTACCGGGGAGCTGTTTTTT. Translation: CASSLTGQRLATGELFF.

The chain links TRBV2 to TRBJ2-3, with D uncertain. This CDR3 has 12 amino acids. V dropped 4 bases and J dropped 6 bases, with 8 bases sitting between them. Per the germline V gene, CDR1 is SNHLY and CDR2 is FYNNEI. Here the CDR3 DNA reads TGTGCCAGCAGTGTAACCTGGGATACGCAGTATTTT. It specifies CASSVTWDTQYF.

This clone was found a few times. The chain employs TRBV19 and TRBJ1-4; D uncertain. V dropped 3 bases and J dropped 0 bases, with 8 bases sitting between them. This CDR3 comprises 15 residues. The germline gives CDR1 LNHDA, CDR2 SQIVND (reference sequence). Here the CDR3 DNA reads TGTGCCAGTAGTATCGGAGACGCAACTAATGAAAAACTGTTTTTT. Translated: CASSIGDATNEKLFF.

The V and J genes are TRBV6-5 and TRBJ2-7; no clear D gene. The V end lost 5 bases, the J end lost 3 bases, and 11 bases lay between the germline ends. Looked up from germline, CDR1 is MNHEY and CDR2 is SVGAGI. This CDR3 region has 13 residues. The CDR3 region is CASSETGDYEQYF. CDR3 DNA sequence: TGTGCCAGCAGTGAAACTGGGGACTACGAGCAGTACTTC.

This chain joins TRBV18 and TRBJ2-7; D unclear. Trimming took off 1 base at V and 0 bases at J, with 16 bases between the two ends. The germline V gene has CDR1 KGHSH and CDR2 LQKENI. The CDR3 loop spans 17 amino acids. The CDR3 loop is CASSPLETQYPSYEQYF. DNA of the CDR3: TGTGCCAGCTCACCACTAGAGACTCAGTACCCCTCCTACGAGCAGTACTTC.

The chain links TRBV6-5 to TRBJ2-3, with D perhaps TRBD1 (6 bases). Germline CDR1 and CDR2: MNHEY and SVGAGI. The CDR3 is made up of 15 amino acids. V lost 2 bases, J lost 2 bases, and 11 bases lay in between. As DNA, the CDR3 is TGTGCCAGCAGTTACGGACAGCCGCCCACAGATACGCAGTATTTT. This encodes CASSYGQPPTDTQYF.

The chain has TRBV27 and TRBJ1-3; D possibly corresponds to TRBD1 (6 bases). Trimming cost V 5 bases and J 3 bases, with 11 bases left between them. Germline V CDR1 and CDR2: MNHEY, SMNVEV (reference sequence). CDR3 size: 14 residues. The CDR3 sequence is CASSLTGIGNTIYF. The CDR3 region has the DNA TGTGCCAGCAGTCTCACAGGGATTGGAAACACCATATATTTT.

This clone came up once. The chain uses TRBV29-1 and TRBJ2-2, with TRBD1 matching over 9 bases. CDR3 length equals 17 residues. Germline loops: CDR1 SQVTM, CDR2 ANQGSEA. The V and J ends lost 5 bases and 7 bases, in that order; junction bases with no gene match: 17. The CDR3 nucleotides read TGCAGCGTTCGGAAAGGGTCCCCGACAGGGGGTGGCGGGGAGCTGTTTTTT. It codes for CSVRKGSPTGGGGELFF.

In this sample, this clone turned up a few times. The germline gene is not matched at one end of the junction; a read error may be the cause. The CDR3 DNA reads as TGTGCCAGCAGCGATGGGACAGCTTGCCCATTCTTC. Translating gives CASSDGTACPFF. This chain joins TRBV7-9 and TRBJ2-7, with 7 bases aligning to TRBD1. The germline gives CDR1 SEHNR, CDR2 FQNEAQ (reference sequence). The CDR3 is 12 amino acids.

This clone was detected only a few times. The chain recombines TRBV5-1 with TRBJ2-1; 11 bases are shared with TRBD2. This CDR3 has 14 residues. V dropped 4 bases and J dropped 6; count of bases not matched to a gene: 3. CDR1 is SGHRS, CDR2 YFSETQ, per germline. CDR3: CASSGGLAANEQFF. CDR3 sequence (DNA): TGCGCCAGCAGCGGGGGACTAGCGGCCAATGAGCAGTTCTTC.

This chain joins TRBV19 and TRBJ1-2; D unresolved. This CDR3 is 13 amino acids long. Trimming took 6 bases from V and 5 from J, leaving 13 bases between them. The germline V gene encodes CDR1 LNHDA and CDR2 SQIVND (reference sequence). The CDR3 region is CASRGIMWYGYTF. The CDR3 nucleotides read TGTGCCAGTAGGGGGATCATGTGGTATGGCTACACCTTC.

This clone was found once. Other nucleotide sequences in the sample specify the same CDR3. The CDR3 bases are TGCGCCAGCAGCTTGGGGCAGACTAGCACAGATACGCAGTATTTT. Protein: CASSLGQTSTDTQYF. V usage is TRBV5-1 and J usage is TRBJ2-3; D unclear. Germline lookup yields CDR1 SGHRS and CDR2 YFSETQ. There are 15 residues in the CDR3. V was pared by 0 bases and J by 0 bases, with 8 bases between.

The chain joins TRBV6-1 to TRBJ1-4, with TRBD1 as a possible D gene (6 bases). The CDR3 extends over 13 amino acids. CDR1 and CDR2 (germline): MNHNS, SASEGT. The V end lost 4 bases, the J end lost 6 bases, and 9 bases lay between the germline ends. This chain's CDR3 is CASSVNRDEKLFF. DNA of the CDR3: TGTGCCAGCAGTGTAAACAGGGATGAAAAACTGTTTTTT.

This clone was picked up a small number of times. The chain links TRBV25-1 to TRBJ1-2; 11 bases agree with TRBD1. V dropped 5 bases and J dropped 8; count of bases not matched to a gene: 7. This CDR3 spans 14 amino acids. CDR1 MGHDK and CDR2 SYGVNS come from the germline V gene. CDR3 sequence reads: CASSRDRGIGGYTF. The CDR3 nucleotides read TGTGCCAGCAGTCGGGACAGGGGGATCGGCGGCTACACCTTC.

The sample holds one count of this clone. The chain carries TRBV7-2 and TRBJ2-7; maybe TRBD1 (6 bases). V lost 3 bases and J lost 2, with 8 bases in between. The V gene's germline CDR1 is SGHTA and CDR2 FQGNSA. The CDR3 spans 13 residues. The CDR3 region is CASSFDRTYEQYF. The DNA of the CDR3 is TGTGCCAGCAGCTTCGACAGGACCTACGAGCAGTACTTC.

V usage is TRBV10-1 and J usage is TRBJ2-7; 7 nucleotides agree with TRBD2. The CDR3 contains 18 residues. CDR1 is WNHNN, CDR2 SYGVQD, per germline (reference sequence). J was trimmed by 4 bases and V by 4 bases; bases with no gene match: 19. CDR3 protein: CASSASRALAAGVYEQYF. Written as DNA, the CDR3 is TGCGCCAGCAGTGCGAGCAGAGCCCTAGCGGCTGGGGTTTACGAGCAGTACTTC.

The chain uses TRBV5-1 and TRBJ2-2; D might be TRBD2 (6 bases). Between the trimmed V and J ends, which lost 4 bases and 0 bases, there was a span of 16 bases. Germline CDR1 SGHRS, CDR2 YFSETQ. This CDR3 contains 17 residues. CDR3 loop: CASSVVSGGANTGELFF. CDR3 DNA: TGCGCCAGCAGCGTCGTCTCTGGCGGGGCGAACACCGGGGAGCTGTTTTTT.

Only a few counts were recorded for this clone. The V and J genes are TRBV9 and TRBJ2-5; no clear D. CDR1 and CDR2 from the germline V gene are SGDLS and YYNGEE. Trimming took 10 bases from V and 4 from J, leaving 8 bases between them. The CDR3 totals 10 residues. CDR3 DNA sequence: TGTGCCCGACGACGAGAGACCCAGTACTTC. Translated, it gives CARRRETQYF.

Only one count was recorded for this clone. This sample also contains other DNA sequences that code for the same CDR3. This sequence joins TRBV5-1 and TRBJ2-5; the D call may be TRBD1 or TRBD2 (6 bases each). Germline V gene sequence: CDR1 SGHRS, CDR2 YFSETQ. This CDR3 spans 13 amino acids. V lost 4 bases, J lost 1 base, and 8 bases lay in between. In nucleotides, the CDR3 is TGCGCCAGCAGCGGAGGGGGCCAAGAGACCCAGTACTTC. Amino acid sequence: CASSGGGQETQYF.